The 29 T cell receptor beta chains below come from one sample, sequenced in a study of CD8 T cells in Susac syndrome. Random hexamers served to reverse transcribe roughly 0.45 to 1 ug RNA. TCRdb reprocessed the immunoSEQ multiplex PCR reads via MiXCR and lists one record per CDR3 protein. The sample contains under 150,000 distinct CDR3 sequences, approximately 95% of which appear only once. Sequenced: CD8+ T cells from PBMCs. These receptors were obtained from a human donor in good health.

The chain recombines TRBV19 with TRBJ2-7; D not resolved. Deletions cut 1 base from V and 3 bases from J, with 10 bases between. Per the germline V gene, CDR1 is LNHDA and CDR2 is SQIVND (reference sequence). This CDR3 spans 14 amino acids. CDR3: CASSIAANGYEQYF. In DNA, the CDR3 is TGTGCCAGTAGTATAGCAGCGAACGGCTACGAGCAGTACTTC.

The chain combines TRBV20-1 with TRBJ2-2; TRBD2 agrees at 8 bases. Germline lookup yields CDR1 DFQATT and CDR2 SNEGSKA (reference sequence). CDR3 length: 17 amino acids. The V gene end was trimmed by 1 base and the J gene end by 2 bases; junction bases not matched to a gene: 9. The CDR3 reads CSARVFVLAENTGELFF. CDR3 nucleotides: TGCAGTGCTAGAGTATTCGTACTAGCGGAAAACACCGGGGAGCTGTTTTTT.

In nucleotides, the CDR3 is TGCAGCGTTGCCCTACCAACGAGGAACACTGAAGCTTTCTTT. Its translation is CSVALPTRNTEAFF. The rearrangement joins TRBV29-1 to TRBJ1-1; D unclear. V lost 4 bases and J 1 base, leaving 13 bases between the germline ends. This CDR3 is built from 14 residues. Looked up from germline, CDR1 is SQVTM and CDR2 is ANQGSEA.

Here the CDR3 DNA reads TGCAGTGCTAACCCCAGGCTAGTTGGCGCCGGGGAGCTGTTTTTT. Protein product: CSANPRLVGAGELFF. The rearrangement joins TRBV20-1 to TRBJ2-2; D not certain. From germline, CDR1 is DFQATT and CDR2 SNEGSKA (reference sequence). The CDR3 extends over 15 amino acids. V was pared by 4 bases and J by 6 bases, with 18 bases between.

This clonotype has only one observation. The chain carries TRBV27 and TRBJ2-7, with a weak D call TRBD2 (5 bases). The germline V gene has CDR1 MNHEY and CDR2 SMNVEV (reference sequence). CDR3 size: 15 residues. Trimming left V 3 bases short and J 2 bases short, with 14 bases between. CDR3 DNA sequence: TGTGCCAGCAGTTTGGGAGCCCCAGAAACCTACGAGCAGTACTTC. Its translation: CASSLGAPETYEQYF.

This clonotype was detected only once. The chain joins TRBV20-1 to TRBJ2-5; perhaps TRBD2 as D (6 bases). V was clipped by 3 bases and J by 9 bases, with 23 bases between them. CDR1 and CDR2 (germline): DFQATT, SNEGSKA (reference sequence). There are 15 residues in the CDR3. The CDR3 DNA reads as TGCAGTGCTAGGCCCCGGGACCCCATAACGGGGGCCCAGTACTTC. Translating gives CSARPRDPITGAQYF.

The chain employs TRBV27 and TRBJ2-5, with 9 positions matching TRBD1. The germline V gene encodes CDR1 MNHEY and CDR2 SMNVEV (reference sequence). The trim removed 8 bases at V and 5 bases at J, leaving 6 bases unmatched. The CDR3 totals 13 residues. The CDR3 region has the DNA TGTGCCAGCGCTACAGGGGGCATGGAGACCCAGTACTTC. It yields the protein CASATGGMETQYF.

This clonotype was counted once. This chain uses TRBV13 with TRBJ2-3; 10 nucleotides align to TRBD1. Germline loops: CDR1 PRHDT, CDR2 FYEKMQ (reference sequence). With 4 bases clipped from V and 4 bases from J, the junction kept 5 bases outside the gene matches. The CDR3 sequence is 15 residues long. CDR3 protein: CASSSRGTGADTQYF. The CDR3 region has the DNA TGTGCCAGCAGCTCCAGGGGGACAGGGGCAGATACGCAGTATTTT.

This clonotype was detected only a few times. The rearrangement links TRBV14 to TRBJ2-7; no firm D call. Germline V gene data show CDR1 as SGHDN and CDR2 as FVKESK. With 0 bases removed from V and 2 bases from J, the gap between germline ends came to 5 bases. The CDR3 length is 13 residues. Here the CDR3 DNA reads TGTGCCAGCAGCCAAGACAGGACCTACGAGCAGTACTTC. Residues: CASSQDRTYEQYF.

J is TRBJ2-7 and V is TRBV4-3; maybe TRBD2 (6 bases). The CDR3 runs 16 residues. V was trimmed by 3 bases and J by 5 bases, leaving 20 bases between them. Germline V gene data show CDR1 as LGHNA and CDR2 as YSLEER. The CDR3 protein is CASSQNLATTADEQYF. Here the CDR3 DNA reads TGCGCCAGCAGCCAGAACCTAGCGACCACTGCCGACGAGCAGTACTTC.

Here the CDR3 DNA reads TGCAGCGTATGTTTACAGGGTGTAGCCTACGAGCAGTACTTC. Its protein product is CSVCLQGVAYEQYF. The gene calls are TRBV29-1 and TRBJ2-7, with a possible D match to TRBD1 (6 bases). The germline V gene has CDR1 SQVTM and CDR2 ANQGSEA. Trimming removed 6 bases from V and 2 bases from J, with 17 bases in between. This CDR3 contains 14 residues.

The chain's CDR3 is CASSPTESYEQYF. CDR3 sequence (DNA): TGCGCCAGCAGCCCTACAGAATCCTACGAGCAGTACTTC. The J gene is TRBJ2-7, the V gene TRBV4-3; D gene ambiguous. The germline gives CDR1 LGHNA, CDR2 YSLEER. This CDR3 is built from 13 residues. Deletions cut 4 bases from V and 1 base from J, with 8 bases between.

V is TRBV12-3 or TRBV12-4 and J is TRBJ1-1; tentative D call: TRBD1 (5 bases). The CDR3 has 16 residues. Trimming stripped 8 bases from V and 4 bases from J, with 23 bases between. The CDR3 DNA sequence: TGTGCCAGCGCCAGCCGGGACGTTCTACCGCGCACTGAAGCTTTCTTT. This gives the protein CASASRDVLPRTEAFF.

The gene calls are TRBV19 and TRBJ2-5; weak D call: TRBD2 (5 bases). The CDR3 is 15 amino acids. V was pared by 3 bases and J by 4 bases, with 15 bases between. Germline assignment: CDR1 LNHDA and CDR2 SQIVND (reference sequence). This chain's CDR3 is CASSISTGKSETQYF. In DNA form, the CDR3 reads TGTGCCAGTAGTATCTCGACGGGGAAGTCAGAGACCCAGTACTTC.

The V and J genes are TRBV19 and TRBJ1-5; the D is unclear. V lost 10 bases and J lost 2, with 9 bases in between. The CDR3 is 12 residues long. The germline gives CDR1 LNHDA, CDR2 SQIVND (reference sequence). CDR3 coding DNA: TGTGCCACCCGGGAGGGCAATCAGCCCCAGCATTTT. Its translation is CATREGNQPQHF.

The V and J genes are TRBV2 and TRBJ1-1; weak D call: TRBD1 (5 bases). The CDR3 loop spans 13 amino acids. The germline gives CDR1 SNHLY, CDR2 FYNNEI. V was clipped by 10 bases and J by 0 bases, with 12 bases between them. Here the CDR3 reads CAIRQTMNTEAFF. CDR3 bases: TGTGCCATCAGACAGACAATGAACACTGAAGCTTTCTTT.

V and J are TRBV13 and TRBJ2-5; D not certain. CDR1 and CDR2 (germline): PRHDT, FYEKMQ (reference sequence). Trimming left V 5 bases short and J 5 bases short, with 9 bases between. The CDR3 covers 12 residues. The CDR3 is CASSIQLETQYF. CDR3 in DNA: TGTGCCAGCAGCATCCAACTGGAGACCCAGTACTTC. The variable domain in full, completed from reference TRBV13 and TRBJ2-5, reads AAGVIQSPRHLIKEKRETATLKCYPIPRHDTVYWYQQGPGQDPQFLISFYEKMQSDKGSIPDRFSAQQFSDYHSELNMSSLELGDSALYFCASSIQLETQYFGPGTRLLVL.

The sample holds one count of this clonotype. The rearrangement links TRBV7-9 to TRBJ2-3, with 14 bases fitting TRBD2. Germline V CDR1 and CDR2: SEHNR, FQNEAQ (reference sequence). V lost 4 bases and J lost 6; bases outside the gene matches: 9. The CDR3 sequence is 17 residues long. The CDR3 spells CASSSGLAGVSDDTQYF. In nucleotides, the CDR3 is TGTGCCAGCAGCTCGGGACTAGCGGGAGTGTCCGACGATACGCAGTATTTT.

The chain carries TRBV28 and TRBJ2-7; D is unresolved. The CDR3 extends over 14 amino acids. From germline, CDR1 is MDHEN and CDR2 SYDVKM. Trimming shortened V by 5 bases and J by 1 base, and 12 bases separated the two germline ends. CDR3 sequence reads: CASSPRISSYEQYF. CDR3 sequence (DNA): TGTGCCAGCAGTCCGAGGATCTCATCCTACGAGCAGTACTTC.

The CDR3 reads CASSYSWRGTDTQYF. In DNA, the CDR3 is TGTGCCAGCAGTTACTCTTGGCGGGGCACAGATACGCAGTATTTT. The V and J genes are TRBV6-2 or TRBV6-3 and TRBJ2-3; TRBD2 might be the D (5 bases). The CDR3 extends over 15 amino acids. Between the trimmed V and J ends, which lost 0 bases and 1 base, there was a span of 8 bases. Germline V lookup: CDR1 MNHEY, CDR2 SVGEGT.

This chain links TRBV7-9 with TRBJ2-1; D uncertain. The CDR3 has 13 amino acids. CDR1 is SEHNR, CDR2 FQNEAQ, per germline (reference sequence). The ends were cut back, 3 bases at V and 10 bases at J, with 13 bases in the middle. The CDR3 loop reads CASSLASTGEQFF. In DNA form, the CDR3 reads TGTGCCAGCAGCTTGGCCAGCACTGGAGAGCAGTTCTTC. The complete variable domain, with remaining parts taken from reference TRBV7-9 and TRBJ2-1, reads DTGVSQNPRHKITKRGQNVTFRCDPISEHNRLYWYRQTLGQGPEFLTYFQNEAQLEKSRLLSDRFSAERPKGSFSTLEIQRTEQGDSAMYLCASSLASTGEQFFGPGTRLTVL.

The V call is TRBV3-1, the J call TRBJ2-6, with 7 positions matching TRBD1. Trimming cost V 0 bases and J 4 bases; bases outside gene matches: 3. This CDR3 contains 16 residues. The V gene's germline CDR1 is LGHDT and CDR2 YNNKEL (reference sequence). The CDR3 nucleotides are TGTGCCAGCAGCCAAGAGAGGGGGCCAGGGGCCAACGTCCTGACTTTC. This sequence encodes CASSQERGPGANVLTF. The full variable domain, with the rest looked up from reference TRBV3-1 and TRBJ2-6, is DTAVSQTPKYLVTQMGNDKSIKCEQNLGHDTMYWYKQDSKKFLKIMFSYNNKELIINETVPNRFSPKSPDKAHLNLHINSLELGDSAVYFCASSQERGPGANVLTFGAGSRLTVL.

The chain employs TRBV6-5 and TRBJ1-2, with no clear D. V lost 4 bases and J 0 bases, leaving 12 bases between the germline ends. The CDR3 runs 15 residues. Germline V gene data show CDR1 as MNHEY and CDR2 as SVGAGI. In DNA form, the CDR3 reads TGTGCCAGCAGTTTTTCACAGACTACTAACTATGGCTACACCTTC. This sequence encodes CASSFSQTTNYGYTF.

The chain couples TRBV6-5 to TRBJ2-1; D is perhaps TRBD1 (7 bases). V was cut by 0 bases and J by 8 bases, with 14 bases left in between. Germline lookup yields CDR1 MNHEY and CDR2 SVGAGI. There are 15 residues in the CDR3. The CDR3 region is CASSYSRQGGDEQFF. For the CDR3, the DNA is TGTGCCAGCAGTTACTCGAGGCAGGGGGGTGATGAGCAGTTCTTC.

The chain links TRBV6-5 to TRBJ2-2; the match to TRBD2 covers 7 bases. Germline values: CDR1 MNHEY, CDR2 SVGAGI. This CDR3 spans 15 amino acids. The ends lost 6 bases at V and 7 bases at J; junction bases unmatched: 11. CDR3 in amino acids: CASRPFAGADGELFF. The CDR3 nucleotides read TGTGCCAGCAGGCCGTTTGCGGGAGCGGACGGGGAGCTGTTTTTT.

DNA for the CDR3: TGCGCCAGCAGTCCCACGGTCGGGTATCCCGGGGAGCTGTTTTTT. This codes for CASSPTVGYPGELFF. The chain uses TRBV4-3 and TRBJ2-2; D unresolved. Deletions cut 6 bases from V and 6 bases from J, with 17 bases between. Germline loops: CDR1 LGHNA, CDR2 YSLEER. This CDR3 comprises 15 residues.

The chain links TRBV12-3 or TRBV12-4 to TRBJ2-7, with D tentatively TRBD2 (6 bases). The V gene lost 6 bases and the J gene lost 6 bases, with 15 bases spanning the gap. The CDR3 is made up of 13 amino acids. The CDR3: CASRSEAGSEQYF. DNA for the CDR3: TGTGCCAGCAGATCGGAAGCGGGCTCCGAGCAGTACTTC.

The CDR3 DNA reads as TGTGCCAGCAGCCCGGGACTAGCGGGAGACTACGAGCAGTACTTC. It translates to CASSPGLAGDYEQYF. This chain uses TRBV13 with TRBJ2-7; TRBD2 aligns across 14 bases. The CDR3 length is 15 residues. The J segment lost 3 bases and the V segment lost 5 bases, leaving 3 bases of the junction unmatched. The germline CDR1 and CDR2 sequences are PRHDT and FYEKMQ (reference sequence).

This clonotype was recorded a few times. The V call is TRBV7-9, the J call TRBJ2-1; D remains ambiguous. Looked up from germline, CDR1 is SEHNR and CDR2 is FQNEAQ (reference sequence). The CDR3 contains 12 residues. V lost 7 bases to trimming and J lost 10 bases, with 14 bases between them. The CDR3 here is CASTDSQKEQFF. The CDR3 bases are TGTGCCAGCACCGATAGTCAGAAAGAGCAGTTCTTC.